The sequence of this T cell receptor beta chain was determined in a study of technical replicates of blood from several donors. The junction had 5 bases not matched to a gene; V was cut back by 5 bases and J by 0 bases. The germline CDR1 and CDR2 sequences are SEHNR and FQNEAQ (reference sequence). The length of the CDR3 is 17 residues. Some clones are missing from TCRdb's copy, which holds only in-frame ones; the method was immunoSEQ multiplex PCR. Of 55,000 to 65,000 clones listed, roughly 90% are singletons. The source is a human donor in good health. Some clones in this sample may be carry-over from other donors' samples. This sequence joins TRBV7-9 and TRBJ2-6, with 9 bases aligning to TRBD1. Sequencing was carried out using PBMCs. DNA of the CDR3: TGTGCCAGCAGCCTCGGACAGGGGTCCTCTGGGGCCAACGTCCTGACTTTC. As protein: CASSLGQGSSGANVLTF. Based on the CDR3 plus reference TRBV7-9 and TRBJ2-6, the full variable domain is DTGVSQNPRHKITKRGQNVTFRCDPISEHNRLYWYRQTLGQGPEFLTYFQNEAQLEKSRLLSDRFSAERPKGSFSTLEIQRTEQGDSAMYLCASSLGQGSSGANVLTFGAGSRLTVL.